The 27 T cell receptor beta chains reported below all come from one sample, sequenced in a study of blood T cells in healthy people across ages. It was with a sample-barcoded 5' primer and a J-beta primer mix that a second PCR of about 7 to 12 cycles was run. TCRdb reanalysed the 5' RACE reads using MiXCR and keeps one entry per CDR3 protein. The sample includes fewer than 2,000,000 distinct CDR3 sequences, 30% to 40% of them seen just once. The sequenced material came from blood. The origin of the receptors is a human donor in good health.

This clonotype showed up just a few times. DNA for the CDR3: TGCAGCGTTGAAGATTGGGGAGGGCTGAACACTGAAGCTTTCTTT. Protein product: CSVEDWGGLNTEAFF. V is TRBV29-1 and J is TRBJ1-1; D uncertain. Germline V gives CDR1 SQVTM, CDR2 ANQGSEA. This CDR3 has 15 amino acids. Between the trimmed V and J ends, which lost 0 bases and 0 bases, there was a span of 11 bases.

J is TRBJ2-7 and V is TRBV7-2; D might be TRBD1 (5 bases). V shed 2 bases and J shed 0 bases, with 11 bases lying between them. Looked up from germline, CDR1 is SGHTA and CDR2 is FQGNSA. This CDR3 spans 15 amino acids. The CDR3 DNA is TGTGCCAGCAGCTTACTGGACATCCCCTCCTACGAGCAGTACTTC. The encoded protein is CASSLLDIPSYEQYF.

This clonotype was picked up a small number of times. J is TRBJ2-5 and V is TRBV5-1; D is possibly TRBD1 (6 bases). CDR1 and CDR2 from the germline V gene are SGHRS and YFSETQ. Trimming shortened V by 2 bases and J by 2 bases, and 13 bases separated the two germline ends. CDR3 length: 15 residues. CDR3 bases: TGCGCCAGCAGCTTCACCAGGGGTGGACAAGAGACCCAGTACTTC. The encoded protein is CASSFTRGGQETQYF. The variable domain in full, completed from reference TRBV5-1 and TRBJ2-5, reads KAGVTQTPRYLIKTRGQQVTLSCSPISGHRSVSWYQQTPGQGLQFLFEYFSETQRNKGNFPGRFSGRQFSNSRSEMNVSTLELGDSALYLCASSFTRGGQETQYFGPGTRLLVL.

The rearrangement links TRBV6-5 to TRBJ2-1; TRBD1 aligns across 10 bases. Per the germline V gene, CDR1 is MNHEY and CDR2 is SVGAGI. J was trimmed by 4 bases and V by 6 bases; bases with no gene match: 12. The length of the CDR3 is 17 residues. The CDR3 DNA follows: TGTGCCAGCAGAGACAGGGGGCGATGGGTAATGTACAATGAGCAGTTCTTC. Translation gives CASRDRGRWVMYNEQFF.

This chain uses TRBV7-3 with TRBJ1-1, with D uncertain. Per the germline V gene, CDR1 is SGHTA and CDR2 is FQGTGA. This CDR3 contains 15 residues. V lost 9 bases, J lost 3 bases, and 20 bases lay in between. The CDR3 DNA sequence: TGTGCCAGTAACGCTTTCGGGGTGGCGGACACTGAAGCTTTCTTT. Its translation is CASNAFGVADTEAFF. The variable domain in full, with the rest retrieved from reference TRBV7-3 and TRBJ1-1, is GAGVSQTPSNKVTEKGKYVELRCDPISGHTALYWYRQSLGQGPEFLIYFQGTGAADDSGLPNDRFFAVRPEGSVSTLKIQRTERGDSAVYLCASNAFGVADTEAFFGQGTRLTVV.

This clonotype was seen a few times. The chain is built from TRBV5-1 and TRBJ2-3; 10 bases are a match to TRBD1. CDR3 length: 15 residues. Germline assignment: CDR1 SGHRS and CDR2 YFSETQ. The trim removed 7 bases at V and 1 base at J, leaving 6 bases unmatched. The CDR3 sequence: CASGQGGAGTDTQYF. DNA of the CDR3: TGCGCCAGCGGACAGGGGGGCGCGGGCACAGATACGCAGTATTTT. The whole variable domain, filled in from reference TRBV5-1 and TRBJ2-3, reads KAGVTQTPRYLIKTRGQQVTLSCSPISGHRSVSWYQQTPGQGLQFLFEYFSETQRNKGNFPGRFSGRQFSNSRSEMNVSTLELGDSALYLCASGQGGAGTDTQYFGPGTRLTVL.

This clonotype was counted only a few times. V usage is TRBV20-1 and J usage is TRBJ1-2; maybe TRBD1 (5 bases). V was pared by 5 bases and J by 5 bases, with 18 bases between. The CDR3 has 14 amino acids. The germline CDR1 and CDR2 sequences are DFQATT and SNEGSKA (reference sequence). The CDR3 DNA reads TGCAGTGCTTTACAAGAGAGGGGCGATTATGGCTACACCTTC. Amino acid sequence: CSALQERGDYGYTF.

This CDR3 is CASIGGGEKLFF. CDR3 coding DNA: TGTGCCAGCATTGGGGGTGGAGAAAAACTGTTTTTT. J is TRBJ1-4 and V is TRBV27; perhaps TRBD1 as D (5 bases). Trimming removed 7 bases at V and 8 bases at J, with 11 bases between. The CDR3 runs to 12 residues. Germline V CDR1 and CDR2: MNHEY, SMNVEV (reference sequence). The whole variable domain, remainder taken from reference TRBV27 and TRBJ1-4, is EAQVTQNPRYLITVTGKKLTVTCSQNMNHEYMSWYRQDPGLGLRQIYYSMNVEVTDKGDVPEGYKVSRKEKRNFPLILESPSPNQTSLYFCASIGGGEKLFFGSGTQLSVL.

This chain joins TRBV6-2 or TRBV6-3 and TRBJ2-5; 8 nucleotides align to TRBD2. The V gene end was trimmed by 3 bases and the J gene end by 4 bases; junction bases not matched to a gene: 10. Germline lookup yields CDR1 MNHEY and CDR2 SVGEGT. The CDR3 runs 16 residues. Written as DNA, the CDR3 is TGTGCCAGCAGTTATGGGACTAGATCTACGGGAGAGACCCAGTACTTC. Its translation is CASSYGTRSTGETQYF.

This clonotype has more than one count but fewer than ten. V and J are TRBV4-1 and TRBJ2-6, with D unclear. CDR1 MGHRA and CDR2 YSYEKL come from the germline V gene. The CDR3 runs to 16 residues. V was clipped by 2 bases and J by 1 base, with 9 bases between them. CDR3 region: CASSQYPTSGANVLTF. In nucleotides, the CDR3 is TGCGCCAGCAGCCAATATCCCACGTCTGGGGCCAACGTCCTGACTTTC.

This clonotype was seen only a few times. The genes are TRBV7-6 and TRBJ1-4, with D possibly matching TRBD1 (6 bases). Germline CDR1 reads SGHVS; CDR2 reads FNYEAQ. V was pared by 1 base and J by 7 bases, with 16 bases between. The CDR3 runs to 16 residues. The CDR3 region has the DNA TGTGCCAGCAGCTTAGGTGCACAGGGTATTAGTGAAAAACTGTTTTTT. Translating it yields CASSLGAQGISEKLFF.

This chain uses TRBV7-2 with TRBJ2-1; D is undetermined. This CDR3 comprises 16 residues. Germline V CDR1 and CDR2: SGHTA, FQGNSA. V lost 2 bases to trimming and J lost 0 bases, with 11 bases between them. The CDR3 sequence: CASSLTGISSYNEQFF. In nucleotides, the CDR3 is TGTGCCAGCAGCTTAACTGGGATTAGCTCCTACAATGAGCAGTTCTTC.

This clonotype was seen a few times. This rearrangement joins TRBV19 to TRBJ1-5; 7 positions agree with TRBD1. The V gene's germline CDR1 is LNHDA and CDR2 SQIVND (reference sequence). Trimming removed 3 bases from V and 0 bases from J; junction bases left unmatched: 11. The CDR3 covers 18 residues. CDR3 sequence reads: CASSMRDSILYSNQPQHF. The CDR3 DNA is TGTGCCAGTAGTATGCGGGACAGCATCCTCTATAGCAATCAGCCCCAGCATTTT.

This sequence joins TRBV5-5 and TRBJ2-5; D is ambiguous. The V end was cut by 0 bases, the J end by 11 bases, with 20 bases between. Germline CDR1 and CDR2: SGHKS and YYEKEE (reference sequence). The CDR3 has 15 amino acids. DNA for the CDR3: TGTGCCAGCAGCTTGGACGACGGAGAATCCTACGGGCAGTACTTC. As protein: CASSLDDGESYGQYF. Full variable domain (missing parts from reference TRBV5-5 and TRBJ2-5): DAGVTQSPTHLIKTRGQQVTLRCSPISGHKSVSWYQQVLGQGPQFIFQYYEKEERGRGNFPDRFSARQFPNYSSELNVNALLLGDSALYLCASSLDDGESYGQYFGPGTRLLVL.

The J gene is TRBJ2-7, the V gene TRBV21-1; the D call TRBD1 from the table was never checked on the DNA. TRBV21-1 is shown as a pseudogene. CDR3 length equals 14 residues. The CDR3 sequence is CASSKERGTYEQYF. DNA of the CDR3: TGTGCCAGCAGCAAAGAACGGGGGACCTACGAACAGTACTTC.

The chain employs TRBV28 and TRBJ2-3; D is uncertain. This CDR3 spans 15 amino acids. V was trimmed by 3 bases and J by 0 bases, leaving 10 bases between them. CDR1 and CDR2 from the germline V gene are MDHEN and SYDVKM. The CDR3, as DNA: TGTGCCAGCAGTTTCGCCTTAATTAGCACAGATACGCAGTATTTT. Residues: CASSFALISTDTQYF.

This chain uses TRBV10-3 with TRBJ1-1, with 7 bases that match TRBD1. The J segment lost 11 bases and the V segment lost 7 bases, leaving 16 bases of the junction unmatched. CDR3 length equals 14 residues. Germline values: CDR1 ENHRY, CDR2 SYGVKD. CDR3 residues: CAITWTGDSSEAFF. The CDR3 DNA is TGTGCCATCACTTGGACAGGAGATTCCTCAGAGGCTTTCTTT.

This rearrangement joins TRBV2 to TRBJ2-1, with 13 nucleotides matching TRBD2. V gave up 6 bases and J gave up 12 bases; unmatched junction bases: 23. The CDR3 runs to 19 residues. The germline V gene encodes CDR1 SNHLY and CDR2 FYNNEI. In DNA form, the CDR3 reads TGTGCCAGCAGCCTCGGGACTAGCGGGGACTTTATCTTGCCAAGGGTGCAGTTCTTC. Its translation: CASSLGTSGDFILPRVQFF.

The genes are TRBV7-6 and TRBJ1-6; D is unresolved. Deletions cut 1 base from V and 9 bases from J, with 10 bases between. Germline V gene sequence: CDR1 SGHVS, CDR2 FNYEAQ. The CDR3 covers 14 residues. The CDR3, as DNA: TGTGCCAGCAGCTTAGTTGGTGATGGTTCACCCCTCCACTTT. This encodes CASSLVGDGSPLHF.

This clonotype turned up a few times. The V call is TRBV7-9, the J call TRBJ2-1; 10 bases agree with TRBD1. With V trimmed by 6 bases and J by 5 bases, 7 bases remained unmatched. This CDR3 has 15 residues. Germline values: CDR1 SEHNR, CDR2 FQNEAQ (reference sequence). The CDR3 bases are TGTGCCAGCAGTTACGACAGGGGGCCCAACAATGAGCAGTTCTTC. Its translation is CASSYDRGPNNEQFF.

This clonotype was counted between two and nine times. CDR3 nucleotides: TGCGCCAGCAGCCAAGCTCGGGGGACTAGGGCTTACGAGCAGTACTTC. The encoded protein is CASSQARGTRAYEQYF. The V gene is TRBV4-1, the J gene TRBJ2-7, with 8 bases identical to TRBD2. CDR3 length: 16 amino acids. Germline V CDR1 and CDR2: MGHRA, YSYEKL. The ends lost 1 base at V and 4 bases at J; junction bases unmatched: 9.

The chain carries TRBV20-1 and TRBJ2-7; TRBD2 aligns across 11 bases. The CDR3 contains 14 residues. The V segment lost 3 bases and the J segment 1 base; nucleotides outside the gene matches: 2. Germline CDR1 reads DFQATT; CDR2 reads SNEGSKA (reference sequence). CDR3 region: CSARASGGSYEQYF. The CDR3, as DNA: TGCAGTGCTAGGGCTAGCGGGGGGTCCTACGAGCAGTACTTC.

The J gene is TRBJ2-1, the V gene TRBV20-1; 7 positions match TRBD1. J lost 2 bases, V lost 5 bases, and 6 bases had no gene match. The CDR3 runs 14 residues. The germline V gene encodes CDR1 DFQATT and CDR2 SNEGSKA (reference sequence). For the CDR3, the DNA is TGCAGTGCTCAAATGACAGGGACCTACAATGAGCAGTTCTTC. It specifies CSAQMTGTYNEQFF.

This clonotype was seen at least ten times. The V gene is TRBV4-1, the J gene TRBJ2-3; D gene uncertain. This CDR3 is built from 14 residues. V lost 4 bases to trimming and J lost 4 bases, with 12 bases between them. The germline gives CDR1 MGHRA, CDR2 YSYEKL. DNA of the CDR3: TGCGCCAGCAGCCCCCGTGTAGGTGCAGATACGCAGTATTTT. It encodes CASSPRVGADTQYF.

The chain carries TRBV29-1 and TRBJ2-7; D tentatively reads TRBD1 or TRBD2 (5 bases each). The germline gives CDR1 SQVTM, CDR2 ANQGSEA. CDR3 length: 12 residues. V shed 5 bases and J shed 4 bases, with 12 bases lying between them. The CDR3 coding sequence is TGCAGCGTTTCCGGGGCAGCGTACGAGCAGTACTTC. Protein product: CSVSGAAYEQYF.

The J gene is TRBJ2-1, the V gene TRBV27; 9 bases fit TRBD1. Germline V lookup: CDR1 MNHEY, CDR2 SMNVEV (reference sequence). V dropped 7 bases and J dropped 7; count of bases not matched to a gene: 17. The CDR3 covers 17 residues. CDR3 nucleotides: TGTGCCAGCACCCAAGGGAAGGACAGGGGTTTGTGGAATGAGCAGTTCTTC. Protein sequence: CASTQGKDRGLWNEQFF.

This clonotype has a handful of counts. The chain carries TRBV7-9 and TRBJ2-4; D gene unclear. The end of the DNA is better explained by TRBJ2-7, so the J call may be wrong. Germline V CDR1 and CDR2: SEHNR, FQNEAQ (reference sequence). The CDR3 extends over 11 amino acids. The CDR3 DNA reads TGTGCCAGCGGTAAGGGTAACGAGCAGTACTTC. This codes for CASGKGNEQYF.